This T cell receptor beta chain was sequenced for a study of CXCR3-negative and CXCR3-positive naive CD8 T cells. Study information: Summed over all libraries, TRB reads came to around 140 million, with about 1.5 +/- 0.3 million per library.

The V gene's germline CDR1 is DFQATT and CDR2 SNEGSKA (reference sequence). The CDR3 length is 12 residues. With UMI labels, 5' RACE was used to prepare the TRB cDNA libraries. TCRdb reprocessed the 5' RACE reads and keeps a single row for each CDR3 protein, giving no DNA. This sample contains roughly 70,000 distinct CDR3 sequences. Concerning this clonotype itself: Antigen unknown.

Overall study findings and caveats: Diversity ran similarly high across both naive subsets but far lower in memory CD8+ cells.

The receptor was derived from a human donor in good health. Some clones in this sample may be carry-over from other donors' samples. The chain couples TRBV20-1 to TRBJ2-7. The specimen sequenced was naive CXCR3- CD8+ T cells from blood. Subset noted: CD45RO-CCR7+CD27+CD95- naive CD8+ T cells lacking CXCR3 (TNR3-). Here the CDR3 reads CSARAGSYEQYF.